This T cell receptor beta chain was obtained from a study of identical twins. General study points: Out-of-frame alpha sequences common to twins exhibited a surplus of low generation probability.

Comments on this clonotype: Its antigen is not identified.

MiXCR, run by TCRdb on the 5' RACE reads, gives a single entry per CDR3 protein. The profile shows about 240,000 distinct CDR3 sequences, about 10% of them singletons. V lost 6 bases to trimming and J lost 4 bases; unmatched junction nucleotides: 9. This CDR3 is 16 amino acids long. Germline V gene lookup returns CDR1 KGHSH and CDR2 LQKENI. This sequence originates from a man aged 45-60 years in good health. The sequencing input was memory T cells sorted from blood. The chain employs TRBV18 and TRBJ2-6; 7 bases align to TRBD1. The CDR3 DNA reads as TGTGCCAGCTCTCGCGCTACAGGGGTCGGGGCCAACGTCCTGACTTTC. Its translation is CASSRATGVGANVLTF.